This is a list of T cell receptor beta chains from one sample in a study of molecular identifiers for immune sequencing clone quantification. A single record per CDR3 protein comes from TCRdb applying MiXCR to the PCR reads. The sample shows about 320,000 distinct CDR3 sequences, roughly a quarter of them seen only once. Sequences were obtained from naive CD8+ T cells from blood, with Jurkat cell RNA spiked in. The receptors were sampled from a human donor in good health. Some libraries in this study had Jurkat cell RNA spiked in. CDR3s include the opening cysteine and the closing phenylalanine or tryptophan. The order of the fields is D gene, J gene, V gene, clone size, CDR3 protein, CDR3 DNA. D genes are given only for firm matches. Expanded clones are given a class, and other clones once, few, many or no size at all.

- TRBJ1-5 TRBV19 many CASSFGGSQPQHF TGTGCCAGTAGTTTCGGAGGTTCTCAGCCCCAGCATTTT
TRBD1 TRBJ2-6 TRBV27 few CASNPRGHGANVLTF TGTGCCAGCAATCCCAGGGGGCATGGGGCCAACGTCCTGACTTTC
- TRBJ2-3 TRBV9 few CASSPHTYEAADTQYF TGTGCCAGCAGCCCTCACACATACGAGGCTGCGGATACGCAGTATTTT
TRBD2 TRBJ2-3 TRBV28 many CASSSRTSGSTDTQYF TGTGCCAGCAGTTCCCGGACTAGCGGGAGCACAGATACGCAGTATTTT
- TRBJ2-3 TRBV29-1 few CSVEGPVSDTQYF TGCAGCGTTGAAGGGCCTGTTTCAGATACGCAGTATTTT
TRBD2 TRBJ2-1 TRBV11-2 - CASSLVGPSGGAAEQFF TGTGCCAGCAGCTTAGTAGGGCCTAGCGGGGGGGCCGCTGAGCAGTTCTTC
TRBD1 TRBJ1-1 TRBV29-1 - CSVEDLRTGFPEALF TGCAGCGTTGAAGATCTTAGGACAGGGTTTCCTGAAGCTCTCTTT
TRBD1 TRBJ1-3 TRBV5-5 many CASNPDRSSNTIYF TGTGCCAGCAATCCGGACAGGTCGAGTAACACCATATATTTT
TRBD2 TRBJ2-5 TRBV5-5 many CASSFLLAGGLETQYF TGTGCCAGCAGCTTTCTCCTAGCGGGGGGGCTGGAGACCCAGTACTTC
TRBD1 TRBJ2-2 TRBV7-9 many CASSSWDSANTGELFF TGTGCCAGCAGCTCGTGGGACAGCGCGAACACCGGGGAGCTGTTTTTT
- TRBJ2-1 TRBV4-3 - CASSQAALPPSAYNEQFF TGCGCCAGCAGCCAAGCGGCTCTACCTCCAAGCGCCTACAATGAGCAGTTCTTC
TRBD2 TRBJ2-5 TRBV20-1 many CSARTSGVSETQYF TGCAGTGCGAGGACTAGCGGGGTTTCTGAGACCCAGTACTTC
TRBD1 TRBJ1-1 TRBV6-2/TRBV6-3 - CASSFSRDRGFPEAFF TGTGCCAGCAGTTTCTCCCGGGACAGGGGGTTTCCTGAAGCTTTCTTT
- TRBJ2-7 TRBV7-8 - CASSPQGGGSYEQYF TGTGCCAGCAGCCCACAGGGCGGGGGAAGCTACGAGCAGTACTTC
- TRBJ1-1 TRBV3-1 once CASSQDLRGSYTEAFF TGTGCCAGCAGCCAAGATCTGCGGGGGAGCTACACTGAAGCTTTCTTT
TRBD1 TRBJ2-7 TRBV5-1 many CASSLEGTGGDEQYF TGCGCCAGCAGCTTGGAAGGGACAGGGGGCGACGAGCAGTACTTC
- TRBJ2-7 TRBV24-1 few CATSDPGQSDEQYF TGTGCCACCAGTGACCCCGGACAGTCCGACGAGCAGTACTTC
TRBD2 TRBJ2-3 TRBV10-3 many CATGGGGAADTQYF TGTGCCACCGGAGGCGGGGGAGCCGCAGATACGCAGTATTTT
- TRBJ1-1 TRBV12-3/TRBV12-4 - CASTVGGSAEAFF TGTGCCAGCACCGTCGGGGGAAGTGCTGAAGCTTTCTTT
TRBD1 TRBJ1-6 TRBV27 few CASSQGGPGGDSPLHF TGTGCCAGCAGTCAGGGGGGCCCGGGGGGGGATTCACCCCTCCACTTT